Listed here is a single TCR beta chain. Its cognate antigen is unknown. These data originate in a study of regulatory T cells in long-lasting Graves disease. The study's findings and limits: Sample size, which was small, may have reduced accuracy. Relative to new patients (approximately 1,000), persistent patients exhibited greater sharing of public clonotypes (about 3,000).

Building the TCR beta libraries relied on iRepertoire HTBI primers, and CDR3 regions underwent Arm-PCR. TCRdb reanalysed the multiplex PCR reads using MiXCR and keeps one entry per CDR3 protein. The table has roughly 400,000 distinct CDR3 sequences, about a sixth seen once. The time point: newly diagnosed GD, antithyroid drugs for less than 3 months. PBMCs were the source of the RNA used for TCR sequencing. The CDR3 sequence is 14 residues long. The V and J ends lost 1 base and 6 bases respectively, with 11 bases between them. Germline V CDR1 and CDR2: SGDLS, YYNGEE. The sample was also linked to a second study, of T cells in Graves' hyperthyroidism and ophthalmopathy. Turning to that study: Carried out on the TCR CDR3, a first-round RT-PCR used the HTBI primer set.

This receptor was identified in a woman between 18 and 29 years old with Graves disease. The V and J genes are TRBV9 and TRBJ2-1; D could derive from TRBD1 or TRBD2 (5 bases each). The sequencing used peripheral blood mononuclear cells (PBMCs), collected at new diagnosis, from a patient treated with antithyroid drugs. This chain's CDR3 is CASSVPGPSNEQFF. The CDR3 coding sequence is TGTGCCAGCAGCGTACCGGGACCGAGCAATGAGCAGTTCTTC.